The 5 T cell receptor beta chains below come from one sample, sequenced in a study of T cell repertoires in breast cancer. An expanded emulsion RT-PCR with primers for all TCR V genes paired CD8+ T cell chains. Unpaired genes were suppressed by blocking oligonucleotides during a second nested PCR. MiXCR was run by TCRdb on the emulsion pairing reads, yielding one entry per CDR3 protein. The sample yields about 40,000 distinct CDR3 sequences, about 41% seen once. Material for sequencing was CD8+ T cells. The receptors were sampled from a pool of human donors with breast cancer or a healthy control (not recorded which).

This clonotype was counted a single time. The CDR3 DNA reads as TGCGCCAGCAGCTTGAGGACCCCTGGAGAGCAGTACTTC. Amino acid sequence: CASSLRTPGEQYF. This rearrangement joins TRBV5-1 to TRBJ2-7; unclear D gene. Germline-derived CDR1 and CDR2 are SGHRS and YFSETQ. V was trimmed by 1 base and J by 7 bases, leaving 12 bases between them. This CDR3 spans 13 amino acids.

The genes are TRBV3-1 and TRBJ2-1; D might be TRBD1 (5 bases). The CDR3 is 12 amino acids. Per the germline V gene, CDR1 is LGHDT and CDR2 is YNNKEL (reference sequence). Between the trimmed V and J ends, which lost 8 bases and 5 bases, there was a span of 10 bases. In nucleotides, the CDR3 is TGTGCCAGCGGGGCCTACCACAATGAGCAGTTCTTC. Its protein product is CASGAYHNEQFF.

This clonotype occurred once. V is TRBV7-6 and J is TRBJ1-3; D gene ambiguous. Germline CDR1 is SGHVS and CDR2 is FNYEAQ. This CDR3 has 16 residues. The ends were cut back, 8 bases at V and 2 bases at J, with 19 bases in the middle. Written as DNA, the CDR3 is TGTGCCAGCCTATCGCCCCCTCGGGAAGCTGGAAACACCATATATTTT. This translates into CASLSPPREAGNTIYF.

There are a few counts of this clonotype. CDR3 sequence (DNA): TGTGCCAGCGAGTCAGGGTTTTCCGAGCAGTACTTC. This codes for CASESGFSEQYF. The V and J genes are TRBV6-1 and TRBJ2-7, with D tentatively TRBD1 (5 bases). V lost 8 bases, J lost 6 bases, and 14 bases lay in between. This CDR3 is 12 amino acids long. The germline gives CDR1 MNHNS, CDR2 SASEGT.

This clonotype was counted between two and nine times. Here the CDR3 reads CASSFQETQYF. The CDR3 coding sequence is TGTGCCAGCAGCTTCCAAGAGACCCAGTACTTC. The chain is built from TRBV7-9 and TRBJ2-5; D remains ambiguous. This CDR3 is 11 amino acids long. Trimming removed 3 bases from V and 1 base from J, with 0 bases in between. Germline loops: CDR1 SEHNR, CDR2 FQNEAQ (reference sequence).